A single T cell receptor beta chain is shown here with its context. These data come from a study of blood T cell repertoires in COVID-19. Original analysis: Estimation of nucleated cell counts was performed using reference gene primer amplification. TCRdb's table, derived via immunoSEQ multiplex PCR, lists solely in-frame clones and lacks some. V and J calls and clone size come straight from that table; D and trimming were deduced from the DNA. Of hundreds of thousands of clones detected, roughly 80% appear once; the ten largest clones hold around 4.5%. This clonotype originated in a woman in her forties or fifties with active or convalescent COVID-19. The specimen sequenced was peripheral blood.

In nucleotides, the CDR3 is TGTGCTAGTGGTTTGGTCTCCCCCACTGAAGCTTTCTTT. Translating gives CASGLVSPTEAFF. This rearrangement joins TRBV12-5 to TRBJ1-1, with D unclear. The germline CDR1 and CDR2 sequences are LGHNT and FRNRAP. V lost 0 bases and J 4 bases, leaving 6 bases between the germline ends. The CDR3 is 13 amino acids.